This T cell receptor beta chain was identified in a study of T-cell memory formation after mild COVID-19. This clonotype occurred many times. TCRdb reprocessed the 5' RACE reads via MiXCR and lists one record per CDR3 protein. The table has around 300,000 distinct CDR3 sequences, 8.2% seen once. Trimming stripped 5 bases from V and 0 bases from J, with 17 bases between. The germline CDR1 and CDR2 sequences are SGHTA and FQGNSA. The CDR3 totals 17 residues. Specimen: PBMCs or a T cell subset sorted from them (not recorded which). The receptor's source is a young man who had mild COVID-19 (a few samples of this study predate the infection). Cell type and time point are not known. The chain couples TRBV7-2 to TRBJ2-4, with D tentatively TRBD1 (5 bases). The CDR3 spells CASSPNWGSPAKNIQYF. CDR3 coding DNA: TGTGCCAGCAGCCCAAATTGGGGCAGCCCAGCCAAAAACATTCAGTACTTC.